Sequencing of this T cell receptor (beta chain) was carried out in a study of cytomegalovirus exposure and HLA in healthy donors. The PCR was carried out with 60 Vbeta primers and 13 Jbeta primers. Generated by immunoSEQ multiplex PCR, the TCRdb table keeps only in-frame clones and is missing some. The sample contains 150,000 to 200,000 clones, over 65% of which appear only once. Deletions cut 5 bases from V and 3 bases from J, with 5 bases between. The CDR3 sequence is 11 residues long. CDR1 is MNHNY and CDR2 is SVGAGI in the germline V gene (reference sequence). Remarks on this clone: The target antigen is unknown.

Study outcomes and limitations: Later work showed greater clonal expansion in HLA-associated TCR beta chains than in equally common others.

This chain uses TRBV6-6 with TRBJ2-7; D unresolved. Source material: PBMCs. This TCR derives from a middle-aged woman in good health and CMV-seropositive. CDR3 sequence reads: CASSNHYEQYF. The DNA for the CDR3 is TGTGCCAGCAGTAATCACTACGAGCAGTACTTC.